This TCR beta chain appears in the sequencing data of a study of T-cell memory formation after mild COVID-19. Study in general: Most TCR clusters belonged to a single donor. Study outcomes and limitations: Within pre-infection memory, some responding clones were found, suggesting cross-reactive memory joined. While clones contracting from day 15 to 85 were balanced between CD4 and CD8, later expanders leaned CD4+.

Constant-segment primers and 5'RACE yielded cDNA libraries for TCR alpha and TCR beta, each carrying sample barcodes and UMIs. TCRdb itself ran the 5' RACE reads through MiXCR, one entry per CDR3 protein. This table holds 350,000 to 500,000 distinct CDR3 sequences, more than 15% found once. As to this clonotype: The antigen remains undetermined.

Germline trimming cut 4 bases from V and 7 bases from J; bases unmatched to any gene: 11. This CDR3 has 15 residues. Germline CDR1 reads DFQATT; CDR2 reads SNEGSKA (reference sequence). The chain combines TRBV20-1 with TRBJ1-4, with 8 bases matching TRBD1. Sequenced sample: PBMCs or a T cell subset sorted from them (not recorded which). The TCR originated in a man aged 18 to 35 who had mild COVID-19 (a few samples of this study predate the infection). Cell type and time point are not known. DNA of the CDR3: TGCAGTGCTATCCCGATAGACAGGGGAGGTGAAAAACTGTTTTTT. Encoded protein: CSAIPIDRGGEKLFF.